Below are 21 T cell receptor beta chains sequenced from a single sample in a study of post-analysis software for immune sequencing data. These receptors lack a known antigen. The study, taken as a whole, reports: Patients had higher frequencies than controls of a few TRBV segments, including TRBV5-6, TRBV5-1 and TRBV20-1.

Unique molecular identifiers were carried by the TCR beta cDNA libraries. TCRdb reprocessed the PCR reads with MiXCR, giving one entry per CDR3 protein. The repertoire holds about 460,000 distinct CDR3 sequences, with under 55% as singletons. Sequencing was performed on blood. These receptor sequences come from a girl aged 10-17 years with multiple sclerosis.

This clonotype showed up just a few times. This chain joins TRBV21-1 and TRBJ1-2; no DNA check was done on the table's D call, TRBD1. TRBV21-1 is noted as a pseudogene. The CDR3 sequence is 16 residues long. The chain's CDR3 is CASSKGEGQAFSGYTF. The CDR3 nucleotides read TGTGCCAGCAGCAAAGGGGAGGGACAGGCCTTCAGTGGCTACACCTTC.

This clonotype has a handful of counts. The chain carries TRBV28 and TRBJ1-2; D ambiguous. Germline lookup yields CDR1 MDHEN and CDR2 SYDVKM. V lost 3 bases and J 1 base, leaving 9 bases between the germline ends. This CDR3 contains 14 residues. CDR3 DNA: TGTGCCAGCAGTTTTACCGCGAATAACTATGGCTACACCTTC. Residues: CASSFTANNYGYTF.

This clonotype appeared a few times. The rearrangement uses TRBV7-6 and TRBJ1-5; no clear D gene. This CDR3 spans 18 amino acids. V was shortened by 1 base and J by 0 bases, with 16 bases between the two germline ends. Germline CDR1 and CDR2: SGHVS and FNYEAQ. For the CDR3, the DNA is TGTGCCAGCAGCTTAGGGTTGGGAACCCCGTATAGCAATCAGCCCCAGCATTTT. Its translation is CASSLGLGTPYSNQPQHF.

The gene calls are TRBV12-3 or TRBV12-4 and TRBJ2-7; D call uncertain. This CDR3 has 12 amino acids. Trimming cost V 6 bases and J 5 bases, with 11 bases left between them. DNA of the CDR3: TGTGCCAGCAGCCCCGGGCCTGACGAGCAGTACTTC. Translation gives CASSPGPDEQYF.

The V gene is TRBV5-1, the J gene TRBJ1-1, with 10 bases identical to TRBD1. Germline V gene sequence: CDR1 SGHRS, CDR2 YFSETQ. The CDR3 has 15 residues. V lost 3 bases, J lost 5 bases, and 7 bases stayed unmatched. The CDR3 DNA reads TGCGCCAGCAGCTATGACAGGGGGCAGGTGACTGAAGCTTTCTTT. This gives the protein CASSYDRGQVTEAFF.

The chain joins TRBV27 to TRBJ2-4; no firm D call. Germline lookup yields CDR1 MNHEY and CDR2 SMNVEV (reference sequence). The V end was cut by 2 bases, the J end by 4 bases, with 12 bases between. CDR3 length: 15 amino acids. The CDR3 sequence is CASSLGSKGKNIQYF. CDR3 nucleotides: TGTGCCAGCAGTTTAGGCAGTAAGGGTAAAAACATTCAGTACTTC.

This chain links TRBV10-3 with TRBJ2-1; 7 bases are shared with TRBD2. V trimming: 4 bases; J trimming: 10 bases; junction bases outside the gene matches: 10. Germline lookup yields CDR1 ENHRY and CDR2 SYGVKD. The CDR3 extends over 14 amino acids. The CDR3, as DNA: TGTGCCATCAGTGTCGGACGGGAGGTAGGGGAGCAGTTCTTC. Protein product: CAISVGREVGEQFF.

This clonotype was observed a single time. The CDR3, as DNA: TGCGCCAGCAGCCAAGGCAGGGGTAGCAATCAGCCCCAGCATTTT. This gives the protein CASSQGRGSNQPQHF. V and J are TRBV4-1 and TRBJ1-5, with D tentatively TRBD1 (6 bases). Germline V gene lookup returns CDR1 MGHRA and CDR2 YSYEKL. This CDR3 is built from 15 residues. The V gene lost 1 base and the J gene lost 0 bases, with 7 bases spanning the gap.

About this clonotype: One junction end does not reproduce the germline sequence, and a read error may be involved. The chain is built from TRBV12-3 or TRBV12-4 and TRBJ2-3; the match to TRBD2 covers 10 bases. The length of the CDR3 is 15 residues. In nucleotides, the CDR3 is TGTGCCAGCAGTTTTCCTAGCGGGAGTACAGATGCGCAGTATTTT. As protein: CASSFPSGSTDAQYF.

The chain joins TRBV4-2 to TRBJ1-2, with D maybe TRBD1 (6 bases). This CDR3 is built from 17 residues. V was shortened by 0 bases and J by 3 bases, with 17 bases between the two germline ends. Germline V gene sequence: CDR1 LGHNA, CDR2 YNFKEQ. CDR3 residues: CASSQDRVGSGDYGYTF. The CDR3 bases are TGTGCCAGCAGCCAAGATCGAGTGGGGTCAGGGGACTATGGCTACACCTTC.

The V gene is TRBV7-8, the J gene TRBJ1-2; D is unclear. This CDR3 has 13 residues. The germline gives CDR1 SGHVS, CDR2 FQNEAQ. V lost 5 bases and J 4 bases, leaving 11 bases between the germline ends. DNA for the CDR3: TGTGCCAGCAGCCCCATTGGGAGCTATGGCTACACCTTC. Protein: CASSPIGSYGYTF.

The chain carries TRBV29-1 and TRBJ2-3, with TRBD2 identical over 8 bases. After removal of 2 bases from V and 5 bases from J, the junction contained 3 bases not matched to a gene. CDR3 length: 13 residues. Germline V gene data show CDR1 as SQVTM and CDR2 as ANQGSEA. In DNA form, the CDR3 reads TGCAGCGTTGAATCCGGGAGGGGAGATACGCAGTATTTT. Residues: CSVESGRGDTQYF.

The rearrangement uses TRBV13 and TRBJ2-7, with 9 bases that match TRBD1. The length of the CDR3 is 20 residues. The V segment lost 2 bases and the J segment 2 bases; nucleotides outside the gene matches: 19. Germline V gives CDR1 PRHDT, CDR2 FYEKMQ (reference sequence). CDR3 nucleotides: TGTGCCAGCAGCTTAAGAACGAGGGACAGGGCCCTCGGTTTGGCCTACGAGCAGTACTTC. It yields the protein CASSLRTRDRALGLAYEQYF.

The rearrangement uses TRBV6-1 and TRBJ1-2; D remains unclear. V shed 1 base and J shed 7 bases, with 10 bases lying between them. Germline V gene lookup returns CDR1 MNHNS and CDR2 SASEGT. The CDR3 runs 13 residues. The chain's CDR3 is CASSEVEVAGYTF. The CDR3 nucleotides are TGTGCCAGCAGTGAAGTAGAGGTAGCTGGCTACACCTTC.

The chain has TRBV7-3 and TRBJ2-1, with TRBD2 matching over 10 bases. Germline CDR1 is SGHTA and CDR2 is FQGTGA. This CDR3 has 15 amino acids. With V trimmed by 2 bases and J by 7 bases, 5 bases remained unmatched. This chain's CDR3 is CASSLGSGGGNEQFF. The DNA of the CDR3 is TGTGCCAGCAGCTTAGGCAGCGGGGGGGGTAATGAGCAGTTCTTC.

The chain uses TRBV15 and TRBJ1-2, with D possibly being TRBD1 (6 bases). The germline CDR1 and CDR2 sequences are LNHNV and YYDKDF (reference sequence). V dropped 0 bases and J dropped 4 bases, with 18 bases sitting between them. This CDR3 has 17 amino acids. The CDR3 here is CATSRDRTGSGLYGYTF. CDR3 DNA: TGTGCCACCAGCAGAGATCGTACAGGGTCAGGACTCTATGGCTACACCTTC.

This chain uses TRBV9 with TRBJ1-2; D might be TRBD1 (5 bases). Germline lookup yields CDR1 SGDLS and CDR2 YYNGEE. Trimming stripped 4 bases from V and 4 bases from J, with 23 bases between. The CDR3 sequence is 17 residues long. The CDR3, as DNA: TGTGCCAGCAGCCCTTTAATGCGGACAAGATACGCCTATGGCTACACCTTC. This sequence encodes CASSPLMRTRYAYGYTF.

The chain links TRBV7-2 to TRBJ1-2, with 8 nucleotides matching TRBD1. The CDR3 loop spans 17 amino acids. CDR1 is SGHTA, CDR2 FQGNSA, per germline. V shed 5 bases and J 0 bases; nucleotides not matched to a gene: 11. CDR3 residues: CASSQRAGGATNYGYTF. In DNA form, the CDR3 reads TGTGCCAGCAGCCAACGGGCAGGGGGCGCAACTAACTATGGCTACACCTTC.

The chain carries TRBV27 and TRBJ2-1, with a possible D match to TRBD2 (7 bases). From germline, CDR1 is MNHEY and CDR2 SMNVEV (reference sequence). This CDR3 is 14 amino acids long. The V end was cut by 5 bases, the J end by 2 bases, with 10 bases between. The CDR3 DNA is TGTGCCAGCAGTAGAGGGGGGGCCTACAATGAGCAGTTCTTC. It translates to CASSRGGAYNEQFF.

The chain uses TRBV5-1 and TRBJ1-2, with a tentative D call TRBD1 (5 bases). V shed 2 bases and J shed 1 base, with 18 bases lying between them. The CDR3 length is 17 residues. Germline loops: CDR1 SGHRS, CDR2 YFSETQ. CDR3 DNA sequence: TGCGCCAGCAGCTTCCGATCTGGGACCCTAGATAACTATGGCTACACCTTC. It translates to CASSFRSGTLDNYGYTF.

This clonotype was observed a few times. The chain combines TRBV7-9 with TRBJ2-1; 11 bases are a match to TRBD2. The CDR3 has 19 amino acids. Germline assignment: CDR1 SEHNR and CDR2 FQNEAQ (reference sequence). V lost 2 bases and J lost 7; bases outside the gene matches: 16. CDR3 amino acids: CASSLRAGTTSGIRNEQFF. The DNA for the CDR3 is TGTGCCAGCAGCTTACGGGCAGGGACGACTAGCGGGATTAGGAATGAGCAGTTCTTC.